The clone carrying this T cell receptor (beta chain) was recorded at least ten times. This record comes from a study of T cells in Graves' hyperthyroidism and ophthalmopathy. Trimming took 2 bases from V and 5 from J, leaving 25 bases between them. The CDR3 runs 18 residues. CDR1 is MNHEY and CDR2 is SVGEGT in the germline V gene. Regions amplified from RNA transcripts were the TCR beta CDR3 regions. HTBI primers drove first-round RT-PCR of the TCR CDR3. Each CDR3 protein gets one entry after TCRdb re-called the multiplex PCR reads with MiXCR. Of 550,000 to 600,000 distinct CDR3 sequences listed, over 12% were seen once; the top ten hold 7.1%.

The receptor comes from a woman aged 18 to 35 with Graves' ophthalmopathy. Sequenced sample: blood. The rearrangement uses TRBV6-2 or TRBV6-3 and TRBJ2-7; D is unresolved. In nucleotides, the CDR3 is TGTGCCAGCAGTTACCCAAGGGAACGGGCTAGTACTCCTAACGAGCAGTACTTC. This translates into CASSYPRERASTPNEQYF.